Below are 17 T cell receptor beta chains sequenced from a single sample in a study of long-term antiretroviral therapy in people with HIV. Samples were assayed with immunoSEQ v3.0 at survey level. TCRdb's copy holds only in-frame clones and misses some; the assay was immunoSEQ multiplex PCR. The data show 25,000 to 30,000 clones, about 84% seen once. The sample was unsorted PBMCs, taken 4.7 to 5 years after starting antiretroviral therapy. These receptors all stem from a man between 40 and 49 years old with HIV.

The rearrangement uses TRBV19 and TRBJ2-6; D possibly corresponds to TRBD2 (5 bases). Germline assignment: CDR1 LNHDA and CDR2 SQIVND (reference sequence). Trimming shortened V by 0 bases and J by 4 bases, and 10 bases separated the two germline ends. The CDR3 is 16 residues long. This CDR3 is CASSIERGLGANVLTF. Written as DNA, the CDR3 is TGTGCCAGTAGTATAGAAAGAGGGTTGGGGGCCAACGTCCTGACTTTC.

The gene calls are TRBV5-6 and TRBJ2-7, with 7 bases that match TRBD2. CDR1 and CDR2 from the germline V gene are SGHDT and YYEEEE. J was trimmed by 7 bases and V by 3 bases; bases with no gene match: 10. CDR3 size: 14 residues. Written as DNA, the CDR3 is TGTGCCAGCAGCTCCCGCTTGGCGGGGGATGAGCAGTACTTC. Amino acids: CASSSRLAGDEQYF.

This chain uses TRBV6-6 with TRBJ1-4; 8 bases are a match to TRBD1. J lost 6 bases, V lost 5 bases, and 11 bases had no gene match. This CDR3 is 16 amino acids long. Germline values: CDR1 MNHNY, CDR2 SVGAGI (reference sequence). This CDR3 reads CASSTQGAVSDEKLFF. The CDR3 DNA reads TGTGCCAGCAGTACCCAGGGGGCGGTATCCGATGAAAAACTGTTTTTT.

The rearrangement uses TRBV6-1 and TRBJ2-7; the D is unclear. Germline CDR1 is MNHNS and CDR2 is SASEGT. Trimming left V 5 bases short and J 1 base short, with 9 bases between. The CDR3 loop spans 13 amino acids. The CDR3 nucleotides read TGTGCCAGCAGTAAGGAGAATTCCTACGAGCAGTACTTC. This encodes CASSKENSYEQYF.

V and J are TRBV7-3 and TRBJ1-3; D gene ambiguous. Germline V gene data show CDR1 as SGHTA and CDR2 as FQGTGA. V was cut by 4 bases and J by 13 bases, with 17 bases left in between. The CDR3 is 13 residues long. CDR3 region: CASSSTSGDAIYF. The CDR3, as DNA: TGTGCCAGCAGCTCAACTTCGGGCGACGCAATATATTTT.

V and J are TRBV12-5 and TRBJ2-7; D unresolved. Germline CDR1 LGHNT, CDR2 FRNRAP. The CDR3 sequence is 12 residues long. Between the trimmed V and J ends, which lost 6 bases and 2 bases, there was a span of 8 bases. CDR3 DNA: TGTGCTAGTGGGGGTCGGGCCTACGAGCAGTACTTC. Protein sequence: CASGGRAYEQYF.

In its sample, this clone was seen once. V usage is TRBV7-9 and J usage is TRBJ1-1; D is perhaps TRBD1 (6 bases). This CDR3 spans 16 amino acids. Germline CDR1 and CDR2: SEHNR and FQNEAQ (reference sequence). V lost 0 bases to trimming and J lost 0 bases, with 11 bases between them. The CDR3 protein is CASSLAGEGVNTEAFF. Here the CDR3 DNA reads TGTGCCAGCAGCTTAGCGGGGGAGGGGGTGAACACTGAAGCTTTCTTT.

The rearrangement joins TRBV4-2 to TRBJ2-4; 7 bases are shared with TRBD1. The CDR3 is 15 residues long. Germline-derived CDR1 and CDR2 are LGHNA and YNFKEQ. Losses at the gene ends were 0 bases for V and 5 bases for J; bases not matched to a gene: 4. The CDR3 DNA follows: TGTGCCAGCAGCCAAGACGACAGGGACCAAAACATTCAGTACTTC. This sequence encodes CASSQDDRDQNIQYF.

This chain links TRBV9 with TRBJ2-3, with D hard to call. V lost 7 bases and J lost 2, with 11 bases in between. This CDR3 is built from 13 residues. Germline CDR1 SGDLS, CDR2 YYNGEE. The DNA for the CDR3 is TGTGCCAGCGGGTGGGCGAACACAGATACGCAGTATTTT. Its translation: CASGWANTDTQYF.

The DNA for the CDR3 is TGCGCCAGCAGTGAGGGGACTAGCGGGATATACGAGCAGTACTTC. This translates into CASSEGTSGIYEQYF. The chain recombines TRBV10-1 with TRBJ2-7; 13 bases fit TRBD2. Unmatched junction bases numbered 2, after V lost 2 bases and J lost 4 bases. Germline loops: CDR1 WNHNN, CDR2 SYGVQD (reference sequence). This CDR3 is 15 amino acids long.

This chain connects TRBV10-3 to TRBJ2-1; possibly TRBD2 for D (5 bases). The germline gives CDR1 ENHRY, CDR2 SYGVKD. V was cut by 5 bases and J by 6 bases, with 14 bases left in between. The CDR3 spans 14 residues. CDR3 bases: TGTGCCATCAGTTTAATGGGCGGACTCAATGAGCAGTTCTTC. As protein: CAISLMGGLNEQFF.

This clone was seen a handful of times. The chain carries TRBV18 and TRBJ1-2; TRBD1 matches at 11 bases. Per the germline V gene, CDR1 is KGHSH and CDR2 is LQKENI. The length of the CDR3 is 13 residues. V gave up 5 bases and J gave up 9 bases; unmatched junction bases: 5. The CDR3 spells CASSSGQGDSYTF. The CDR3 DNA sequence: TGTGCCAGCTCATCGGGACAGGGGGATAGCTACACCTTC.

The rearrangement uses TRBV13 and TRBJ2-3; 12 bases agree with TRBD1. CDR1 and CDR2 from the germline V gene are PRHDT and FYEKMQ (reference sequence). CDR3 size: 16 residues. The trim removed 5 bases at V and 5 bases at J, leaving 8 bases unmatched. The CDR3 region has the DNA TGTGCCAGCAGCACGGGGGACAGGGGGCGTATAGATACGCAGTATTTT. This sequence encodes CASSTGDRGRIDTQYF.

The V and J genes are TRBV19 and TRBJ1-1, with 9 bases lining up with TRBD1. The CDR3 has 14 amino acids. V trimming: 6 bases; J trimming: 5 bases; junction bases outside the gene matches: 7. The germline CDR1 and CDR2 sequences are LNHDA and SQIVND (reference sequence). CDR3 coding DNA: TGTGCCAGTAGGGACAGGGGAGTAGGTACTGAAGCTTTCTTT. This translates into CASRDRGVGTEAFF.

The chain recombines TRBV19 with TRBJ2-5; TRBD2 matches at 7 bases. The junction had 9 bases not matched to a gene; V was cut back by 1 base and J by 4 bases. This CDR3 contains 16 residues. Germline values: CDR1 LNHDA, CDR2 SQIVND (reference sequence). The chain's CDR3 is CASSIVRGGKRETQYF. CDR3 bases: TGTGCCAGTAGTATAGTCCGCGGGGGTAAGCGAGAGACCCAGTACTTC. Full variable domain (outside the CDR3, taken from reference TRBV19 and TRBJ2-5): DGGITQSPKYLFRKEGQNVTLSCEQNLNHDAMYWYRQDPGQGLRLIYYSQIVNDFQKGDIAEGYSVSREKKESFPLTVTSAQKNPTAFYLCASSIVRGGKRETQYFGPGTRLLVL.

J is TRBJ2-7 and V is TRBV5-5; no reliable D call. Trimming stripped 4 bases from V and 4 bases from J, with 9 bases between. The germline CDR1 and CDR2 sequences are SGHKS and YYEKEE (reference sequence). The CDR3 length is 12 residues. Here the CDR3 DNA reads TGTGCCAGCAGCCCCCGATTATACGAGCAGTACTTC. Translated, it gives CASSPRLYEQYF.

This chain connects TRBV7-9 to TRBJ2-5, with a weak D call TRBD2 (6 bases). The V end was cut by 3 bases, the J end by 1 base, with 18 bases between. The CDR3 is made up of 17 amino acids. Germline CDR1 and CDR2: SEHNR and FQNEAQ (reference sequence). Written as DNA, the CDR3 is TGTGCCAGCAGCTTGGGGGAGACGGGGGAAATCCAAGAGACCCAGTACTTC. Translation: CASSLGETGEIQETQYF.